These 21 T cell receptor beta chains were sequenced from one sample in a study of shared clonotypes between healthy human individuals. Naivety among CD8 cells was defined by CD45RO negativity and positive CCR7 selection, thereby excluding terminally differentiated effector memory CD45RA+ cells. Some clones are missing from TCRdb's copy, which holds only in-frame ones; the method was immunoSEQ multiplex PCR. The sample contains some 2 million clones, over 85% of which appear only once. The sample comprised naive CD8+ T cells sorted from blood. Every receptor here comes from a man aged 18 to 30 in good health.

This chain links TRBV29-1 with TRBJ2-1; D perhaps matches TRBD2 (6 bases). Trimming pared 4 bases from V and 7 bases from J, leaving 14 bases between. Per germline, CDR1 SQVTM and CDR2 ANQGSEA. CDR3 size: 13 residues. Written as DNA, the CDR3 is TGCAGCGTTGTGGGCGGGGTAGTGAATGAGCAGTTCTTC. Translation: CSVVGGVVNEQFF.

This rearrangement joins TRBV14 to TRBJ2-5; D ambiguous. Per germline, CDR1 SGHDN and CDR2 FVKESK. The CDR3 consists of 13 residues. V was pared by 4 bases and J by 7 bases, with 13 bases between. The CDR3 sequence is CASSPWGIGTQYF. The CDR3, as DNA: TGTGCCAGCAGCCCGTGGGGTATTGGGACCCAGTACTTC.

Concerning this clone itself: Other DNA sequences in the same sample also yield this CDR3. The chain employs TRBV27 and TRBJ2-7; D is possibly TRBD2 (6 bases). CDR1 and CDR2 from the germline V gene are MNHEY and SMNVEV (reference sequence). The CDR3 length is 14 residues. Trimming removed 3 bases from V and 0 bases from J, with 9 bases in between. CDR3 residues: CASSFGGTSYEQYF. CDR3 nucleotide sequence: TGTGCCAGCAGTTTTGGCGGGACCTCCTACGAGCAGTACTTC.

J is TRBJ2-5 and V is TRBV15; the D is unclear. The V and J ends lost 0 bases and 2 bases respectively, with 13 bases between them. Per germline, CDR1 LNHNV and CDR2 YYDKDF (reference sequence). This CDR3 contains 16 residues. The CDR3 nucleotides read TGTGCCACCAGCAGAGATATGGGATTAGGGCAAGAGACCCAGTACTTC. Its protein is CATSRDMGLGQETQYF.

This chain uses TRBV10-1 with TRBJ2-7, with TRBD1 matching over 9 bases. Germline loops: CDR1 WNHNN, CDR2 SYGVQD (reference sequence). After removal of 2 bases from V and 5 bases from J, the junction contained 4 bases not matched to a gene. The CDR3 is 14 amino acids. The CDR3 loop reads CASSEEGTGNEQYF. DNA for the CDR3: TGCGCCAGCAGTGAGGAGGGGACAGGGAACGAGCAGTACTTC.

This chain connects TRBV11-2 to TRBJ1-2; tentatively, D is TRBD1 (5 bases). With 2 bases removed from V and 5 bases from J, the gap between germline ends came to 15 bases. Germline V gene data show CDR1 as SGHAT and CDR2 as FQNNGV. The CDR3 consists of 15 residues. The DNA of the CDR3 is TGTGCCAGCAGCTTAACGAGGGGCGGGAATTATGGCTACACCTTC. Its translation is CASSLTRGGNYGYTF. Complete variable domain (other parts from reference TRBV11-2 and TRBJ1-2): EAGVAQSPRYKIIEKRQSVAFWCNPISGHATLYWYQQILGQGPKLLIQFQNNGVVDDSQLPKDRFSAERLKGVDSTLKIQPAKLEDSAVYLCASSLTRGGNYGYTFGSGTRLTVV.

Only one count was recorded for this clone. The chain couples TRBV11-2 to TRBJ1-1; D gene ambiguous. The CDR3 has 14 residues. CDR1 is SGHAT and CDR2 is FQNNGV in the germline V gene. The V end lost 0 bases, the J end lost 6 bases, and 11 bases lay between the germline ends. The CDR3 spells CASSLDRWVPEAFF. The CDR3 nucleotides are TGTGCCAGCAGCTTAGACCGGTGGGTCCCTGAAGCTTTCTTT.

About this clone: Other nucleotide sequences from this sample produce the same CDR3. The rearrangement uses TRBV4-1 and TRBJ1-2, with D possibly TRBD1 on 5 matching bases. V was pared by 0 bases and J by 8 bases, with 16 bases between. The CDR3 length is 15 residues. Germline V gene sequence: CDR1 MGHRA, CDR2 YSYEKL. CDR3: CASSQEGGGAGGYTF. For the CDR3, the DNA is TGCGCCAGCAGCCAAGAAGGTGGCGGGGCAGGAGGCTACACCTTC.

The V gene is TRBV14, the J gene TRBJ1-2; 8 bases are a match to TRBD1. V dropped 0 bases and J dropped 5; count of bases not matched to a gene: 5. There are 15 residues in the CDR3. CDR1 and CDR2 (germline): SGHDN, FVKESK. The DNA of the CDR3 is TGTGCCAGCAGCCAAGATTCAGGGGGCTGGTATGGCTACACCTTC. It yields the protein CASSQDSGGWYGYTF.

This sequence joins TRBV4-3 and TRBJ2-1; 9 bases are shared with TRBD2. Trimming took 4 bases from V and 4 from J; bases not matched to a gene: 8. This CDR3 is built from 16 residues. The germline V gene has CDR1 LGHNA and CDR2 YSLEER. CDR3: CASSPTPSGIYNEQFF. In DNA form, the CDR3 reads TGCGCCAGCAGCCCAACACCTAGCGGGATATACAATGAGCAGTTCTTC.

The rearrangement links TRBV7-8 to TRBJ2-7; TRBD2 is a possible D gene (7 bases). The CDR3 is 17 residues long. CDR1 and CDR2 from the germline V gene are SGHVS and FQNEAQ. Trimming removed 2 bases from V and 9 bases from J, with 26 bases in between. The chain's CDR3 is CASSLSEGGASLRRQYF. As DNA, the CDR3 is TGTGCCAGCAGCTTATCCGAAGGGGGGGCGTCACTAAGAAGGCAGTACTTC.

The rearrangement uses TRBV15 and TRBJ2-5; D gene ambiguous. V lost 4 bases and J lost 1, with 13 bases in between. Germline CDR1 LNHNV, CDR2 YYDKDF (reference sequence). The CDR3 runs 15 residues. The CDR3 DNA follows: TGTGCCACCAGCATGGACCTCTCCCTCCAAGAGACCCAGTACTTC. Translation: CATSMDLSLQETQYF.

Details on this clone: The same CDR3 can be traced to other DNA sequences in this sample. The chain employs TRBV5-6 and TRBJ2-7; 7 nucleotides line up with TRBD1. CDR3 length: 12 amino acids. V trimming: 4 bases; J trimming: 4 bases; junction bases outside the gene matches: 2. Germline V gives CDR1 SGHDT, CDR2 YYEEEE. The CDR3 nucleotides read TGTGCCAGCAGCCCAGGGGGATACGAGCAGTACTTC. Translated, it gives CASSPGGYEQYF.

This rearrangement joins TRBV13 to TRBJ1-6; D is unclear. This CDR3 has 16 residues. From germline, CDR1 is PRHDT and CDR2 FYEKMQ (reference sequence). V was pared by 9 bases and J by 2 bases, with 17 bases between. The DNA for the CDR3 is TGTGCCAGTAGCATGGGGTCCATCGCCTATAATTCACCCCTCCACTTT. Translation gives CASSMGSIAYNSPLHF. Filled out from reference TRBV13 and TRBJ1-6, the complete variable domain reads AAGVIQSPRHLIKEKRETATLKCYPIPRHDTVYWYQQGPGQDPQFLISFYEKMQSDKGSIPDRFSAQQFSDYHSELNMSSLELGDSALYFCASSMGSIAYNSPLHFGNGTRLTVT.

This clone occurred once. Here the CDR3 reads CASSFFSEEQYF. The CDR3 DNA reads TGTGCCAGCAGCTTTTTCTCGGAGGAGCAGTACTTC. The V call is TRBV5-6, the J call TRBJ2-7, with no clear D. CDR3 length: 12 amino acids. Germline V gene sequence: CDR1 SGHDT, CDR2 YYEEEE. The V end lost 2 bases, the J end lost 7 bases, and 10 bases lay between the germline ends.

The chain carries TRBV25-1 and TRBJ2-2; 9 bases match TRBD1. This CDR3 spans 15 amino acids. The V segment lost 8 bases and the J segment 5 bases; nucleotides outside the gene matches: 9. Looked up from germline, CDR1 is MGHDK and CDR2 is SYGVNS. The CDR3: CASEGQGPSTGELFF. In nucleotides, the CDR3 is TGTGCCAGCGAAGGACAGGGGCCTTCGACCGGGGAGCTGTTTTTT.

This rearrangement joins TRBV6-1 to TRBJ1-4; no definite D call. The CDR3 length is 17 residues. Trimming took off 1 base at V and 0 bases at J, with 12 bases between the two ends. Germline CDR1 is MNHNS and CDR2 is SASEGT. CDR3 nucleotide sequence: TGTGCCAGCAGTGAAGTGCCCGACACTGCAACTAATGAAAAACTGTTTTTT. Protein: CASSEVPDTATNEKLFF.

The chain combines TRBV25-1 with TRBJ2-5, with TRBD2 matching 7 bases. The germline CDR1 and CDR2 sequences are MGHDK and SYGVNS. With 2 bases clipped from V and 1 base from J, the junction kept 13 bases outside the gene matches. This CDR3 is built from 18 residues. The CDR3 region has the DNA TGTGCCAGCAGTGAAATCAAGGGGAGCGGGGACGGCCAAGAGACCCAGTACTTC. It translates to CASSEIKGSGDGQETQYF. The full variable domain, completed using reference TRBV25-1 and TRBJ2-5, is EADIYQTPRYLVIGTGKKITLECSQTMGHDKMYWYQQDPGMELHLIHYSYGVNSTEKGDLSSESTVSRIRTEHFPLTLESARPSHTSQYLCASSEIKGSGDGQETQYFGPGTRLLVL.

Concerning this clone: At the DNA level, this CDR3 is encoded by other sequences in the same sample as well. In DNA form, the CDR3 reads TGTGCCAGCAGTCTCCTTGGCACTGAAGCTTTCTTT. Its protein product is CASSLLGTEAFF. The genes are TRBV6-5 and TRBJ1-1, with no clear D. Trimming took 5 bases from V and 4 from J, leaving 8 bases between them. CDR3 size: 12 residues. Germline assignment: CDR1 MNHEY and CDR2 SVGAGI.

V gene TRBV30 combines with J gene TRBJ1-3; D might be TRBD1 (5 bases). Trimming cost V 0 bases and J 0 bases, with 12 bases left between them. The CDR3 runs 16 residues. Germline-derived CDR1 and CDR2 are GTSNPN and SVGIG (reference sequence). CDR3 sequence: CAWSVYEGPSGNTIYF. DNA for the CDR3: TGTGCCTGGAGTGTATATGAGGGGCCCTCTGGAAACACCATATATTTT. The full variable domain, rest sourced from reference TRBV30 and TRBJ1-3, is SQTIHQWPATLVQPVGSPLSLECTVEGTSNPNLYWYRQAAGRGLQLLFYSVGIGQISSEVPQNLSASRPQDRQFILSSKKLLLSDSGFYLCAWSVYEGPSGNTIYFGEGSWLTVV.

V usage is TRBV4-3 and J usage is TRBJ1-1; D might be TRBD1 (6 bases). The CDR3 sequence is 13 residues long. V was trimmed by 0 bases and J by 7 bases, leaving 9 bases between them. Germline V gene data show CDR1 as LGHNA and CDR2 as YSLEER. In DNA form, the CDR3 reads TGCGCCAGCAGCCAAGATGGACAGAGTGAAGCTTTCTTT. Its translation: CASSQDGQSEAFF.